The 22 T cell receptor beta chains listed next were all sequenced from one sample in a study of blood T cell repertoires in COVID-19. Here immunoSEQ multiplex PCR was the method, and the copy in TCRdb shows in-frame clones only, minus some. The repertoire includes fewer than 600,000 clones, 70% to 90% of them detected once, and about 1.7% sits in the top ten. The sample was PBMCs or T cells enriched from blood (not recorded which). The receptors come from a woman aged 40 to 50 who had recovered from COVID-19.

The V call is TRBV19, the J call TRBJ1-1, with D possibly TRBD1 on 6 matching bases. Germline assignment: CDR1 LNHDA and CDR2 SQIVND (reference sequence). CDR3 length: 17 amino acids. Trimming removed 7 bases at V and 1 base at J, with 22 bases between. CDR3 nucleotide sequence: TGTGCCAGTACACCCACAGGGAATGGTATTAGGAACACTGAAGCTTTCTTT. Translating gives CASTPTGNGIRNTEAFF.

V and J are TRBV6-5 and TRBJ2-1; 11 bases map to TRBD2. Germline assignment: CDR1 MNHEY and CDR2 SVGAGI. The CDR3 covers 15 residues. After removal of 6 bases from V and 8 bases from J, the junction contained 9 bases not matched to a gene. CDR3 coding DNA: TGTGCCAGCAGCCCAACTAGCGGGAGAGGGGATGAGCAGTTCTTC. Protein: CASSPTSGRGDEQFF.

This chain links TRBV27 with TRBJ2-7, with 10 bases that match TRBD1. Per germline, CDR1 MNHEY and CDR2 SMNVEV (reference sequence). The CDR3 is made up of 15 amino acids. J was trimmed by 2 bases and V by 6 bases; bases with no gene match: 7. CDR3 residues: CASSSWDRGTYEQYF. In nucleotides, the CDR3 is TGTGCCAGCAGCTCCTGGGACAGGGGCACCTACGAGCAGTACTTC.

The V and J genes are TRBV19 and TRBJ1-2; 7 nucleotides agree with TRBD1. V gave up 7 bases and J gave up 2 bases; unmatched junction bases: 7. This CDR3 has 14 amino acids. Per germline, CDR1 LNHDA and CDR2 SQIVND (reference sequence). The CDR3 protein is CASNQADRNYGYTF. The CDR3 region has the DNA TGTGCCAGTAACCAGGCGGACAGGAACTATGGCTACACCTTC.

This sequence joins TRBV3-1 (or the pseudogene TRBV3-2) and TRBJ2-7; 8 bases are a match to TRBD2. V shed 4 bases and J 3 bases; nucleotides not matched to a gene: 11. Germline CDR1 and CDR2: LGHDT and YNNKEL (reference sequence). The CDR3 spans 16 residues. The CDR3 bases are TGTGCCAGCAGCCGGGACGGGACTAGACCAATCTACGAGCAGTACTTC. Translation: CASSRDGTRPIYEQYF.

The chain links TRBV13 to TRBJ1-2; D remains ambiguous. In germline, CDR1 is PRHDT, CDR2 FYEKMQ (reference sequence). CDR3 size: 15 residues. V was trimmed by 5 bases and J by 6 bases, leaving 19 bases between them. The CDR3 coding sequence is TGTGCCAGCAGCCCCGGGTCCGATAAGACGGATGGCTACACCTTC. It yields the protein CASSPGSDKTDGYTF. The full variable domain, with the rest looked up from reference TRBV13 and TRBJ1-2, is AAGVIQSPRHLIKEKRETATLKCYPIPRHDTVYWYQQGPGQDPQFLISFYEKMQSDKGSIPDRFSAQQFSDYHSELNMSSLELGDSALYFCASSPGSDKTDGYTFGSGTRLTVV.

The chain has TRBV27 and TRBJ1-1; D might be TRBD1 (6 bases). CDR1 and CDR2 from the germline V gene are MNHEY and SMNVEV (reference sequence). The V gene lost 5 bases and the J gene lost 2 bases, with 21 bases spanning the gap. The CDR3 spans 17 residues. The CDR3: CASSTRYQGSRNTEAFF. Here the CDR3 DNA reads TGTGCCAGCAGTACCCGTTATCAGGGGAGCAGAAACACTGAAGCTTTCTTT.

This clone was counted a single time. The chain uses TRBV11-2 and TRBJ1-1; D ambiguous. The V gene lost 0 bases and the J gene lost 0 bases, with 5 bases spanning the gap. Germline CDR1 SGHAT, CDR2 FQNNGV. This CDR3 contains 14 residues. CDR3 DNA: TGTGCCAGCAGCTTAGATTTAGTGAACACTGAAGCTTTCTTT. Translating it yields CASSLDLVNTEAFF.

V is TRBV5-5 and J is TRBJ1-1; D is unresolved. The V gene's germline CDR1 is SGHKS and CDR2 YYEKEE (reference sequence). V was cut by 1 base and J by 0 bases, with 13 bases left in between. The CDR3 has 16 amino acids. CDR3 sequence reads: CASSLTYRGMNTEAFF. The CDR3 bases are TGTGCCAGCAGCTTGACCTATAGAGGGATGAACACTGAAGCTTTCTTT.

The chain combines TRBV7-8 with TRBJ1-1; TRBD1 matches at 10 bases. With V trimmed by 1 base and J by 11 bases, 1 base remained unmatched. Germline CDR1 and CDR2: SGHVS and FQNEAQ. The CDR3 sequence is 12 residues long. The CDR3 protein is CASSLGQGAAFF. The CDR3 DNA reads TGTGCCAGCAGCTTAGGACAGGGGGCGGCTTTCTTT.

The chain carries TRBV4-2 and TRBJ1-6, with a tentative D call TRBD1 (5 bases). This CDR3 comprises 14 residues. Germline lookup yields CDR1 LGHNA and CDR2 YNFKEQ. Trimming left V 2 bases short and J 11 bases short, with 13 bases between. CDR3 DNA sequence: TGTGCCAGCAGCCAAAGTGAAGGGGTGGCACCCCTCCACTTT. Translation gives CASSQSEGVAPLHF.

The chain employs TRBV6-5 and TRBJ2-1, with 12 bases fitting TRBD2. Germline-derived CDR1 and CDR2 are MNHEY and SVGAGI. J was trimmed by 8 bases and V by 6 bases; bases with no gene match: 8. The CDR3 runs 15 residues. The CDR3 is CASRRASGRVYEQFF. The CDR3 DNA reads TGTGCCAGCAGACGGGCTAGCGGGAGGGTTTATGAGCAGTTCTTC.

The chain has TRBV4-2 and TRBJ2-5; 7 nucleotides agree with TRBD1. V shed 4 bases and J 4 bases; nucleotides not matched to a gene: 6. This CDR3 region has 14 residues. Germline CDR1 LGHNA, CDR2 YNFKEQ. The CDR3 sequence is CASSRHPGGETQYF. As DNA, the CDR3 is TGTGCCAGCAGCCGCCACCCAGGGGGAGAGACCCAGTACTTC.

This clone showed up just once. The chain uses TRBV10-3 and TRBJ2-1; tentative D call: TRBD1 (5 bases). The V gene lost 8 bases and the J gene lost 9 bases, with 20 bases spanning the gap. Looked up from germline, CDR1 is ENHRY and CDR2 is SYGVKD. This CDR3 has 14 residues. The DNA for the CDR3 is TGTGCCATCCGGGTCGGCATTCAGGGTGGTGAGCAGTTCTTC. Amino acids: CAIRVGIQGGEQFF.

V is TRBV7-2 and J is TRBJ1-2, with TRBD1 identical over 7 bases. Germline V gives CDR1 SGHTA, CDR2 FQGNSA. Trimming took 4 bases from V and 4 from J; bases not matched to a gene: 15. The CDR3 is 17 residues long. CDR3 coding DNA: TGTGCCAGCAGCTATCTAACTTTACAGGGGCTCCTCTATGGCTACACCTTC. Protein: CASSYLTLQGLLYGYTF.

V is TRBV15 and J is TRBJ1-2; D gene unclear. Trimming left V 1 base short and J 1 base short, with 7 bases between. From germline, CDR1 is LNHNV and CDR2 YYDKDF (reference sequence). The CDR3 loop spans 14 amino acids. The CDR3 nucleotides are TGTGCCACCAGCAGAGTTACTGATAACTATGGCTACACCTTC. Translating it yields CATSRVTDNYGYTF.

The CDR3 loop is CASSLVPGSYGYTF. CDR3 coding DNA: TGTGCCAGCAGCTTAGTCCCGGGTAGCTATGGCTACACCTTC. The chain uses TRBV7-9 and TRBJ1-2; D is uncertain. V lost 1 base and J lost 4, with 10 bases in between. This CDR3 has 14 amino acids. The germline V gene encodes CDR1 SEHNR and CDR2 FQNEAQ (reference sequence).

The chain combines TRBV2 with TRBJ2-1; possibly TRBD1 for D (7 bases). Germline assignment: CDR1 SNHLY and CDR2 FYNNEI. The V end was cut by 5 bases, the J end by 1 base, with 12 bases between. The CDR3 extends over 15 amino acids. The CDR3 spells CASSIRGRSYNEQFF. The CDR3 DNA sequence: TGTGCCAGCAGTATCAGGGGGAGGTCCTACAATGAGCAGTTCTTC.

The chain is built from TRBV7-2 and TRBJ2-2; 10 bases line up with TRBD2. The CDR3 runs to 16 residues. The germline V gene encodes CDR1 SGHTA and CDR2 FQGNSA. The trim removed 4 bases at V and 1 base at J, leaving 3 bases unmatched. The chain's CDR3 is CASSSASGRNTGELFF. CDR3 nucleotide sequence: TGTGCCAGCAGCTCCGCTAGCGGGAGGAACACCGGGGAGCTGTTTTTT.

The chain joins TRBV7-9 to TRBJ1-2; D is uncertain. In germline, CDR1 is SEHNR, CDR2 FQNEAQ (reference sequence). V was shortened by 5 bases and J by 8 bases, with 12 bases between the two germline ends. The CDR3 consists of 12 residues. The CDR3 sequence: CASSPPNRGYTF. For the CDR3, the DNA is TGTGCCAGCAGCCCCCCCAATCGGGGCTACACCTTC.

The rearrangement joins TRBV30 to TRBJ1-3; D unclear. Germline CDR1 reads GTSNPN; CDR2 reads SVGIG (reference sequence). The CDR3 is 11 residues long. V dropped 0 bases and J dropped 8 bases, with 5 bases sitting between them. Written as DNA, the CDR3 is TGTGCCTGGAGTGTAATCTACACCATATATTTT. Amino acid sequence: CAWSVIYTIYF. Full variable domain (outside the CDR3, taken from reference TRBV30 and TRBJ1-3): SQTIHQWPATLVQPVGSPLSLECTVEGTSNPNLYWYRQAAGRGLQLLFYSVGIGQISSEVPQNLSASRPQDRQFILSSKKLLLSDSGFYLCAWSVIYTIYFGEGSWLTVV.

The chain couples TRBV7-2 to TRBJ1-6, with 11 bases fitting TRBD1. After removal of 6 bases from V and 2 bases from J, the junction contained 12 bases not matched to a gene. CDR3 length equals 19 residues. Germline V CDR1 and CDR2: SGHTA, FQGNSA. This chain's CDR3 is CASRSLGTGGFPYNSPLHF. CDR3 nucleotide sequence: TGTGCCAGCAGATCTTTGGGGACAGGGGGATTCCCCTATAATTCACCCCTCCACTTT.